This entry lists 16 T cell receptor beta chains sequenced from one sample in a study of sequential checkpoint blockade in melanoma. Treatment noted: randomized to nivolumab then ipilimumab (arm A) or the reverse (arm B). Here immunoSEQ multiplex PCR was the method, and the copy in TCRdb shows in-frame clones only, minus some. The data contain around 26,000 clones, roughly 73% of them seen just once; the ten biggest clones take up 22%. The material was CD8+ T cells sorted from blood (inferred from file names), obtained from a patient given nivolumab and ipilimumab in sequence. Receptors were obtained from a human donor with melanoma.

The J gene is TRBJ2-7, the V gene TRBV6-5; 7 bases match TRBD1. The length of the CDR3 is 12 residues. Germline CDR1 is MNHEY and CDR2 is SVGAGI. V lost 5 bases and J lost 6; bases outside the gene matches: 4. CDR3 in DNA: TGTGCCAGCAGTGATACAGGGGCCGAGCAGTACTTC. This encodes CASSDTGAEQYF.

The chain recombines TRBV7-9 with TRBJ1-1, with a weak D call TRBD1 (5 bases). V lost 4 bases and J lost 5, with 14 bases in between. Germline loops: CDR1 SEHNR, CDR2 FQNEAQ (reference sequence). The CDR3 is made up of 14 amino acids. CDR3 nucleotides: TGTGCCAGCAGCTCGACACTCAGGGCTACTGAAGCTTTCTTT. It encodes CASSSTLRATEAFF.

The chain combines TRBV27 with TRBJ1-1; 8 nucleotides match TRBD1. This CDR3 comprises 16 residues. Germline CDR1 reads MNHEY; CDR2 reads SMNVEV (reference sequence). The V and J ends lost 5 bases and 2 bases, in that order; junction bases with no gene match: 10. The CDR3 is CASSGQTGDGNTEAFF. CDR3 sequence (DNA): TGTGCCAGCAGTGGGCAGACAGGGGATGGAAACACTGAAGCTTTCTTT.

The J gene is TRBJ2-7, the V gene TRBV4-2; TRBD2 aligns across 9 bases. Germline V CDR1 and CDR2: LGHNA, YNFKEQ. Losses at the gene ends were 0 bases for V and 1 base for J; bases not matched to a gene: 4. The CDR3 sequence is 16 residues long. The CDR3 bases are TGTGCCAGCAGCCAAGATCTTCTAGCGGGGTCCTACGAGCAGTACTTC. It specifies CASSQDLLAGSYEQYF.

The chain uses TRBV15 and TRBJ2-4, with a tentative D call TRBD1 (8 bases). CDR3 length equals 13 residues. Germline lookup yields CDR1 LNHNV and CDR2 YYDKDF (reference sequence). V was cut by 9 bases and J by 5 bases, with 14 bases left in between. Here the CDR3 reads CATSQGGENIQYF. CDR3 in DNA: TGTGCCACTTCACAGGGGGGGGAAAACATTCAGTACTTC. Filled out from reference TRBV15 and TRBJ2-4, the complete variable domain reads DAMVIQNPRYQVTQFGKPVTLSCSQTLNHNVMYWYQQKSSQAPKLLFHYYDKDFNNEADTPDNFQSRRPNTSFCFLDIRSPGLGDTAMYLCATSQGGENIQYFGAGTRLSVL.

The chain links TRBV4-2 to TRBJ2-5; 12 bases fit TRBD2. Germline-derived CDR1 and CDR2 are LGHNA and YNFKEQ. With 2 bases clipped from V and 5 bases from J, the junction kept 3 bases outside the gene matches. The CDR3 consists of 15 residues. Here the CDR3 reads CASSQLAGGRETQYF. The CDR3 region has the DNA TGTGCCAGCAGCCAACTAGCGGGGGGGCGCGAGACCCAGTACTTC.

The chain is built from TRBV6-1 and TRBJ1-5, with D perhaps TRBD1 (5 bases). The CDR3 runs 16 residues. The germline V gene encodes CDR1 MNHNS and CDR2 SASEGT. Trimming shortened V by 4 bases and J by 3 bases, and 16 bases separated the two germline ends. This chain's CDR3 is CASSVFDSSFNQPQHF. Here the CDR3 DNA reads TGTGCCAGCAGTGTTTTCGACAGCTCCTTCAATCAGCCCCAGCATTTT.

The chain employs TRBV19 and TRBJ2-7; 11 nucleotides align to TRBD1. The junction had 3 bases not matched to a gene; V was cut back by 5 bases and J by 3 bases. CDR3 size: 14 residues. Germline CDR1 LNHDA, CDR2 SQIVND (reference sequence). The CDR3 sequence: CASSAGTGGYEQYF. The CDR3 DNA is TGTGCCAGTAGTGCCGGGACAGGGGGCTACGAGCAGTACTTC.

The chain is built from TRBV7-8 and TRBJ1-6, with D possibly matching TRBD1 (5 bases). V was shortened by 4 bases and J by 11 bases, with 15 bases between the two germline ends. CDR1 and CDR2 from the germline V gene are SGHVS and FQNEAQ. The CDR3 covers 14 residues. As DNA, the CDR3 is TGTGCCAGCAGCTCCCAGGGATCCAGAACACCCCTCCACTTT. Protein product: CASSSQGSRTPLHF.

This clone was recorded a few times. The gene calls are TRBV21-1 and TRBJ2-7; TRBD1 is the table's D call and was not checked against the DNA. TRBV21-1 is an annotated pseudogene. CDR3 size: 13 residues. CDR3 in amino acids: CASSGTGGYEQYF. DNA for the CDR3: TGTGCCAGCAGCGGGACAGGGGGCTACGAGCAGTACTTC.

This chain links TRBV5-8 with TRBJ2-3; D possibly corresponds to TRBD1 (6 bases). V shed 0 bases and J shed 5 bases, with 16 bases lying between them. Looked up from germline, CDR1 is SGHTS and CDR2 is YDEGEE. This CDR3 contains 16 residues. This CDR3 is CASSLDSGVSGDTQYF. The CDR3 coding sequence is TGTGCCAGCAGCTTGGATTCAGGGGTATCAGGAGATACGCAGTATTTT.

By frequency in the sample, this clone is medium-sized. J is TRBJ2-1 and V is TRBV2, with D unclear. The V end lost 3 bases, the J end lost 3 bases, and 12 bases lay between the germline ends. Germline V CDR1 and CDR2: SNHLY, FYNNEI. There are 15 residues in the CDR3. CDR3 amino acids: CASSDGSSVYNEQFF. The CDR3 nucleotides are TGTGCCAGCAGTGACGGTAGTTCGGTCTACAATGAGCAGTTCTTC.

The rearrangement joins TRBV15 to TRBJ1-1; a possible D gene is TRBD1 (5 bases). The germline CDR1 and CDR2 sequences are LNHNV and YYDKDF (reference sequence). CDR3 length: 15 amino acids. Trimming stripped 0 bases from V and 0 bases from J, with 8 bases between. The CDR3 bases are TGTGCCACCAGCAGAGAGGGGACTATGAACACTGAAGCTTTCTTT. The encoded protein is CATSREGTMNTEAFF.

The rearrangement uses TRBV9 and TRBJ2-2, with a tentative D call TRBD1 (5 bases). V was pared by 4 bases and J by 6 bases, with 13 bases between. The V gene's germline CDR1 is SGDLS and CDR2 YYNGEE. CDR3 length: 14 amino acids. The CDR3 nucleotides are TGTGCCAGCAGCCCCCAGGACAACGCCGGGGAGCTGTTTTTT. Encoded protein: CASSPQDNAGELFF. The full variable domain, completed using reference TRBV9 and TRBJ2-2, is DSGVTQTPKHLITATGQRVTLRCSPRSGDLSVYWYQQSLDQGLQFLIQYYNGEERAKGNILERFSAQQFPDLHSELNLSSLELGDSALYFCASSPQDNAGELFFGEGSRLTVL.

The chain is built from TRBV27 and TRBJ2-7; the match to TRBD1 covers 7 bases. V gave up 3 bases and J gave up 3 bases; unmatched junction bases: 5. CDR3 length: 14 residues. Germline V gene data show CDR1 as MNHEY and CDR2 as SMNVEV (reference sequence). In nucleotides, the CDR3 is TGTGCCAGCAGTTTGGGGACAGAATACTACGAGCAGTACTTC. Its protein is CASSLGTEYYEQYF.

The CDR3 reads CASSFAGAIYGYTF. CDR3 sequence (DNA): TGTGCCAGCAGCTTCGCAGGGGCCATCTATGGCTACACCTTC. V usage is TRBV7-9 and J usage is TRBJ1-2, with D perhaps TRBD1 (6 bases). The germline gives CDR1 SEHNR, CDR2 FQNEAQ (reference sequence). V gave up 3 bases and J gave up 4 bases, with 12 bases separating them. The CDR3 loop spans 14 amino acids.